This T cell receptor (beta chain) derives from a study of beta chain features in type 1 diabetes. Study-wide results and limits: Moderate but significant shortening of TCRB CDR3s was recorded in all four CD4+ subsets from Type 1 diabetes patients. PCR might favor shorter templates, equally in patients and controls.

The trim removed 3 bases at V and 4 bases at J, leaving 11 bases unmatched. This CDR3 contains 17 residues. CDR1 and CDR2 (germline): SGHRS, YFSETQ. This clone showed up just a few times. Its antigen remains unidentified. Reverse transcribing all isolated RNA meant expressed TCRB transcripts were sequenced. Generated by immunoSEQ multiplex PCR, the TCRdb table keeps only in-frame clones and is missing some. The sample records about 160,000 clones, 9% to 10% being singletons. This TCR derives from a woman in her 30s with type 1 diabetes. The specimen was central memory CD4+ T cells from blood. This chain joins TRBV5-1 and TRBJ1-3; 9 bases fit TRBD1. Here the CDR3 DNA reads TGCGCCAGCAGCTCCCGGACAGGGGATTCGGGCGGAAACACCATATATTTT. Translating gives CASSSRTGDSGGNTIYF.